The rows below give T cell receptor beta chains drawn from one sample of a study of blood T cells in healthy people across ages. Via MiXCR, TCRdb re-called the 5' RACE reads, giving one row per CDR3 protein. The sample contains about 510,000 distinct CDR3 sequences, about 28% of which appear only once. This sample also appeared in a second study, on T cells of mothers and their children.

The sample was blood. These receptors originate from a boy aged 2 to 9 in good health. The CDR3 runs from the conserved cysteine through the conserved F or W. A D gene is named only where the DNA matches it firmly. Size is omitted from some rows. Given values are once, few, many or a class for expanded clones.

CDR3 protein	CDR3 DNA	V gene	J gene	D gene	clone size
CASSLEGVQTQYF	TGTGCCAGCAGCTTGGAAGGGGTGCAGACCCAGTACTTC	TRBV5-4	TRBJ2-5	.	few
CASSVGQGGSNNYGYTF	TGTGCCAGCAGCGTAGGACAGGGAGGATCCAATAACTATGGCTACACCTTC	TRBV9	TRBJ1-2	TRBD1	.
CASSFDEQFF	TGTGCCAGCAGTTTCGACGAGCAGTTCTTC	TRBV12-3/TRBV12-4	TRBJ2-1	.	few
CASSEHPGANVLTF	TGTGCCAGCTCCGAACATCCTGGGGCCAACGTCCTGACTTTC	TRBV7-6	TRBJ2-6	.	.
CASSPGLAMNNEQFF	TGTGCCAGCTCACCGGGACTAGCGATGAACAATGAGCAGTTCTTC	TRBV18	TRBJ2-1	TRBD2	.
CASSLGGRSEKLFF	TGTGCCAGCAGTTTAGGAGGTCGGAGCGAAAAACTGTTTTTT	TRBV27	TRBJ1-4	.	.
CACPHRGTDNSPLHF	TGTGCCTGCCCCCACAGGGGGACGGATAATTCACCCCTCCACTTT	TRBV30	TRBJ1-6	TRBD1	few
CASSWTGGYNEQFF	TGCGCCAGCAGCTGGACGGGAGGGTACAATGAGCAGTTCTTC	TRBV5-1	TRBJ2-1	TRBD2	.
CSAGRGVNEQYF	TGCAGTGCTGGCAGGGGTGTCAACGAGCAGTACTTC	TRBV20-1	TRBJ2-7	.	few
CASSLTSGSGGQETQYF	TGTGCCAGCAGCTTGACTAGCGGGAGTGGAGGGCAAGAGACCCAGTACTTC	TRBV5-6	TRBJ2-5	TRBD2	.
CATSRDVQDNSPLHF	TGTGCCACCAGCAGAGATGTACAGGATAATTCACCCCTCCACTTT	TRBV15	TRBJ1-6	.	few
CASSRTGRGEPFF	TGTGCCAGCAGCCGGACAGGGCGCGGGGAGCCGTTTTTT	TRBV12-3/TRBV12-4	TRBJ2-2	TRBD1	.
CASSQGEGSYEQYF	TGTGCCAGCAGCCAGGGGGAAGGGAGCTACGAGCAGTACTTC	TRBV4-2	TRBJ2-7	.	many
CASSQGGPNIQYF	TGTGCCAGCAGCCAAGGGGGCCCAAACATTCAGTACTTC	TRBV3-1	TRBJ2-4	.	.
CASSYMGRDTDTQYF	TGTGCCAGCAGTTACATGGGGAGGGATACAGATACGCAGTATTTT	TRBV6-5	TRBJ2-3	TRBD2	.
CASSGPAGGRETQYF	TGTGCCAGCAGTGGTCCAGCGGGGGGGCGAGAGACCCAGTACTTC	TRBV28	TRBJ2-5	TRBD2	few
CASSGDRDTGELFF	TGTGCCAGCAGTGGGGACAGGGACACCGGGGAGCTGTTTTTT	TRBV6-1	TRBJ2-2	TRBD1	many
CASSYSWGRGRNTEAFF	TGTGCCAGCAGTTACTCGTGGGGCAGGGGGAGGAACACTGAAGCTTTCTTT	TRBV6-5	TRBJ1-1	TRBD1	.
CASSRAMGVHEQFF	TGTGCCAGCAGCCGGGCGATGGGGGTCCATGAGCAGTTCTTC	TRBV6-6	TRBJ2-1	.	.
CASRLQANTEAFF	TGTGCCAGCAGATTACAGGCGAACACTGAAGCTTTCTTT	TRBV12-3/TRBV12-4	TRBJ1-1	.	.
CASSFYQETQYF	TGTGCCAGCAGCTTTTACCAAGAGACCCAGTACTTC	TRBV7-9	TRBJ2-5	.	.
CAIETHSGANVLTF	TGTGCCATAGAAACGCACTCTGGGGCCAACGTCCTGACTTTC	TRBV2	TRBJ2-6	.	.
CASSPGPGNEKLFF	TGTGCCAGCTCACCAGGTCCGGGGAATGAAAAACTGTTTTTT	TRBV18	TRBJ1-4	.	.
CASSPGQTSNSPLHF	TGTGCCAGCAGCCCAGGACAGACGAGTAATTCACCCCTCCACTTT	TRBV3-1	TRBJ1-6	.	once
CAISDSGVTSTDTQYF	TGTGCCATCAGTGACTCTGGAGTCACTAGCACAGATACGCAGTATTTT	TRBV10-3	TRBJ2-3	.	few
CASSQTGVVNQPQHF	TGTGCCAGCAGTCAAACAGGGGTCGTAAATCAGCCCCAGCATTTT	TRBV6-5	TRBJ1-5	TRBD1	.
CASSLRPGLHNEQFF	TGTGCCAGCAGCTTACGGCCGGGACTTCACAATGAGCAGTTCTTC	TRBV7-2	TRBJ2-1	.	few
CAISGTDRGTQYF	TGTGCCATCAGTGGGACCGACCGGGGGACCCAGTACTTC	TRBV10-3	TRBJ2-5	.	.
CASSLVLGTGRLYGYTF	TGCGCCAGCAGCTTGGTTCTAGGGACAGGTCGGCTCTATGGCTACACCTTC	TRBV5-1	TRBJ1-2	TRBD1	.
CATSRDFERGYQETQYF	TGTGCCACCAGCAGAGATTTCGAGAGGGGGTACCAAGAGACCCAGTACTTC	TRBV15	TRBJ2-5	.	few
CASSLEGALRNIQYF	TGCGCCAGCAGCTTGGAGGGGGCTTTACGAAACATTCAGTACTTC	TRBV5-1	TRBJ2-4	TRBD1	few
CSAKGQGGYEQYF	TGCAGTGCTAAAGGACAGGGGGGCTACGAGCAGTACTTC	TRBV20-1	TRBJ2-7	TRBD1	few
CASSPLEDAGYTF	TGTGCCAGCTCACCCCTCGAGGATGCAGGCTACACCTTC	TRBV18	TRBJ1-2	.	few
CASSRQTANTGELFF	TGTGCCAGCAGCCGGCAGACTGCCAACACCGGGGAGCTGTTTTTT	TRBV14	TRBJ2-2	.	few
CATSRGDRSYEQYF	TGTGCCACCAGCAGAGGGGACAGGAGCTACGAGCAGTACTTC	TRBV15	TRBJ2-7	TRBD1	.
CASSPRTGPKEQYF	TGCGCCAGCAGCCCTAGGACAGGTCCAAAGGAGCAGTACTTC	TRBV5-1	TRBJ2-7	TRBD1	many
CSVGLAGNTEAFF	TGCAGCGTTGGTTTGGCGGGAAACACTGAAGCTTTCTTT	TRBV29-1	TRBJ1-1	.	.
CASSFPGDPGEKLFF	TGTGCCAGCAGCTTCCCGGGAGATCCTGGAGAAAAACTGTTTTTT	TRBV7-9	TRBJ1-4	.	.
CASSLEAGAQETQYF	TGTGCCAGCAGCTTGGAGGCAGGGGCCCAAGAGACCCAGTACTTC	TRBV5-4	TRBJ2-5	.	.
CASSREAGLSYEQYF	TGTGCCAGCAGTAGGGAGGCGGGCCTCTCCTACGAGCAGTACTTC	TRBV12-3/TRBV12-4	TRBJ2-7	.	few
CASSPPGYGHTF	TGTGCCAGCAGCCCCCCGGGCTATGGCCACACCTTC	TRBV4-2	TRBJ1-2	.	few
CASRRASGGTETQYF	TGTGCCAGCAGAAGGGCTAGCGGGGGAACGGAGACCCAGTACTTC	TRBV11-2	TRBJ2-5	TRBD2	few
CASSDGGFYGYTF	TGTGCCAGCAGTGATGGGGGCTTCTATGGCTACACCTTC	TRBV12-3/TRBV12-4	TRBJ1-2	.	.
CASKGASGVLTFTDTQYF	TGTGCCTCTAAAGGGGCTAGCGGGGTATTGACATTCACAGATACGCAGTATTTT	TRBV10-3	TRBJ2-3	TRBD2	.
CASSGDGGETQYF	TGTGCCAGCAGTGGGGACGGCGGAGAGACCCAGTACTTC	TRBV2	TRBJ2-5	.	.
CASSQNREVGAKNIQYF	TGTGCCAGCAGCCAGAACCGGGAGGTCGGAGCCAAAAACATTCAGTACTTC	TRBV3-1	TRBJ2-4	TRBD2	.
CASGRGRRFYEQYF	TGTGCCAGCGGACGGGGGCGCCGTTTCTACGAGCAGTACTTC	TRBV2	TRBJ2-7	.	few
CSAKSLAASYEQYF	TGCAGTGCTAAGAGCCTAGCGGCCTCCTACGAGCAGTACTTC	TRBV20-1	TRBJ2-7	TRBD2	once
CASSYSRTVSYEQYF	TGTGCCAGCAGTTACTCGAGGACAGTATCCTACGAGCAGTACTTC	TRBV6-5	TRBJ2-7	.	many